The T cell receptor (beta chain) described here comes from a study of shared clonotypes between healthy human individuals (dated by TCRdb to 2020 to 2022). For the study in its entirety: Two women and a few men aged 18 to 49 years were included in the cohort. To increase sequencing depth and limit assay-specific biases, different laboratories used diverse techniques to prepare libraries and sequence TCR repertoires. Blood TCR repertoires of five healthy adults were deeply sequenced to estimate repertoire size and the extent of clonotype sharing between individuals. Per donor, leukapheresis produced somewhere between about 0.9 and 9.5 billion PBMCs. Per donor, three plates each were used for CD4 naive and CD4 memory, two for CD8 naive, and one for CD8 memory. Broad study findings and their caveats: Higher generation probabilities were observed for clonotypes shared by all four sorted-subset donors than for non-shared clonotypes. Sampling was restricted to blood, and TCR repertoires in tissues likely differ from the TCR repertoires found in blood. Pairwise subsampling led to the expectation that sequencing depth would affect the degree of clonotype sharing among donors. Because the study included a small number of donors, the genetic and exposure-history diversity represented was limited. Incomplete sequencing was indicated by rarefaction of sorted-subset datasets, despite the large sequencing depth. Naive subsets generally had larger estimated clonotype richness than memory subsets. When a few donors were compared, the shared fraction of clonotypes was roughly 5% for naive CD4, roughly 3.4% for naive CD8, roughly 2.5% for memory CD4, and less than 0.45% for memory CD8.

The donors were healthy, HIV-negative adults with no recently reported acute infections or vaccinations. Every donor was a Caucasian adult residing in Nashville, Tennessee, USA. CD4+ T cells were enriched by magnetic negative selection, after which naive cells were positively selected on CD45RA and the negative fraction was taken as the memory subset. Blood was obtained by leukapheresis, after which PBMCs were separated by Ficoll-Histopaque density gradient centrifugation and cryopreserved in liquid nitrogen vapor phase. Analytical flow cytometry was used to check the purity and quantity of each magnetically sorted T cell population. Each sorted fraction had its genomic DNA isolated and then quantified by UV absorbance on a Nanodrop 2000c. CDR1 SGHNT and CDR2 YYREEE were looked up in the germline V gene (reference sequence). CDR3 length: 12 amino acids, cysteine to phenylalanine. Of all the DNA, just the CDR3 is kept, 36 bases in frame from base 1. V loses 2 bases of germline sequence and J loses 4 bases, and the interval between the two ends is 5 bases.

Using the deep immunoSEQ assay, TCR CDR3 regions were amplified from genomic DNA by multiplex PCR. Extracted genomic DNA from each cell subset was spread evenly across all wells of several immunoSEQ 96-well plates, with each plate serving as a replicate. Each replicate PCR for sorted subsets received about 0.2 ug genomic DNA, equal to 30,000 or so T cell genomes. Purified libraries were quantified with a Qubit 3.0 fluorometer, sized on a Bioanalyzer 2100, and re-quantified with the KAPA Library Quantification kit. A separate single-read 150-cycle Illumina NextSeq 550 flow cell was used to sequence each immunoSEQ 96-well plate. The source study handled its data this way. The immunoSEQ output contained only junctional sequences without quality scores, so filtering could not match that applied to full-length reads. Sequences were annotated with PyIR, a Python wrapper for IgBLAST v1.9, using IMGT germline references to assign V/J genes and CDR3. Reads were removed for weak V/J assignments (E-value above 1e-6), missing CDR3, stop codons, out-of-frame junctions, or ambiguous translated residues. V3J clonotypes were defined as sequences sharing an identical inferred V gene, J gene, and CDR3 amino acid sequence. Percentage overlap between repertoires was computed as shared unique clonotypes divided by the size of the smaller repertoire. Three approaches were used to assess repertoire richness: RTK rarefaction, the Chao1 estimator, and Recon v2.1 estimates of unobserved clonotypes. Generation probabilities were computed with OLGA for all TCRbeta clonotypes obtained by the gDNA method from four donors. This is the immuneACCESS table as TCRdb keeps it, with only in-frame sequences that have V and J called. A part of the clones is gone; compared with another copy, unresolved V genes explain less than half, and the rest is unexplained. Clone size and the V and J calls come from that table; the DNA yielded D and trimming. A total of 950,000 to 1,300,000 clones appear in this sample, around 76% of them only once. The top ten clones comprise around 1.5% of the sample.

Concerning this clone itself: The specificity of this receptor is unknown. Being one base from a much bigger clone, this may be a read error.

This chain joins TRBV5-4 to TRBJ2-3, with the D gene not confidently named. This clonotype was obtained from a man aged 18 to 29 in good health. The sample consisted of memory CD4+ T cells sorted from blood. According to the study, the label for this sample's cell subset or site signals: CD45RA-negative fraction. The nucleotide sequence is TGTGCCAGCAGCTTTGGTCCAGATACGCAGTATTTT. It translates to CASSFGPDTQYF.